This T cell receptor beta chain was obtained from a study of T cells in Graves' hyperthyroidism and ophthalmopathy. Patients were aged 18 to 65, had disease duration under 2 months, and had newly diagnosed hyperthyroidism. Amplified TCR beta CDR3 regions derived from RNA transcripts. The HTBI primer set served for first-round RT-PCR of the TCR CDR3. One entry per CDR3 protein results from TCRdb running MiXCR on the multiplex PCR reads. This table holds about 350,000 distinct CDR3 sequences, around 13% found once. CDR3 size: 12 residues. The germline V gene has CDR1 GTSNPN and CDR2 SVGIG (reference sequence). V dropped 4 bases and J dropped 6 bases, with 12 bases sitting between them. This clonotype occurred many times.

The sequence derives from a woman aged 30 to 39 with Graves' hyperthyroidism. The J gene is TRBJ1-2, the V gene TRBV30; D is ambiguous. The sequenced material came from blood. The CDR3: CAWIVDGNGYTF. The DNA of the CDR3 is TGTGCCTGGATCGTCGATGGGAATGGCTACACCTTC.